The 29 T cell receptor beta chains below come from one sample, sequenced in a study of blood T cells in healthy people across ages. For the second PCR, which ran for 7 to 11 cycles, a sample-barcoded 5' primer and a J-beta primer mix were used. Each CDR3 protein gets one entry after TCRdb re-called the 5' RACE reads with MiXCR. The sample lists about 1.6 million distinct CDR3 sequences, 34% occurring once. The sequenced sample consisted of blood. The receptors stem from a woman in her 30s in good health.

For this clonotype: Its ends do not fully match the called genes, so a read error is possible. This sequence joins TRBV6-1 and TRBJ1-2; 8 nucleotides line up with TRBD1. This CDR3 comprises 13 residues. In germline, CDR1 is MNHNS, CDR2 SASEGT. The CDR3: CASLTGGNYGYTF. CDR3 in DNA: TGCGCCAGTCTAACAGGGGGAAACTATGGCTACACCTTC.

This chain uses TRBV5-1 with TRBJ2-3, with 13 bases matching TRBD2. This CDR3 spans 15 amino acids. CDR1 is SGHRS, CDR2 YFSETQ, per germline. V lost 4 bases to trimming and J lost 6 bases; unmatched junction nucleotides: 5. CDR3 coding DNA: TGCGCCAGCAGCGTACTAGCGGGGGGGCCGGATACGCAGTATTTT. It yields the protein CASSVLAGGPDTQYF.

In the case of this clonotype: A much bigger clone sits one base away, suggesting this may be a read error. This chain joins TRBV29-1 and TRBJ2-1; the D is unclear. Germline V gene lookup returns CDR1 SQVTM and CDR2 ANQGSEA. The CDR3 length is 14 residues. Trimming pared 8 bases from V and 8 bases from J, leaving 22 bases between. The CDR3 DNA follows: TGCAGCCTTAGGATAGAGATGAGGTACGATGAGCAGTTCTTC. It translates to CSLRIEMRYDEQFF.

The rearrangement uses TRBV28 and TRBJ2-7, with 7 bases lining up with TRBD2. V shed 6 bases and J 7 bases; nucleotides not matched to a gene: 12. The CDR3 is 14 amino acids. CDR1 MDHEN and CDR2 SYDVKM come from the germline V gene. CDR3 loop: CASSSGLPPGEQYF. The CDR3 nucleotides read TGTGCCAGCAGCTCGGGACTACCCCCGGGGGAGCAGTACTTC. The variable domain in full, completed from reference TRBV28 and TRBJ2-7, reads DVKVTQSSRYLVKRTGEKVFLECVQDMDHENMFWYRQDPGLGLRLIYFSYDVKMKEKGDIPEGYSVSREKKERFSLILESASTNQTSMYLCASSSGLPPGEQYFGPGTRLTVT.

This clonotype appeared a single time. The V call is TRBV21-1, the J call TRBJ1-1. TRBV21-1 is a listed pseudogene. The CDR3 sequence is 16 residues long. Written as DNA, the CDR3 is TGTGCCAGCAGCAAAAGTGCGGGGCGGGTGGGGACTGAAGCTTTCTTT. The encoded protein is CASSKSAGRVGTEAFF.

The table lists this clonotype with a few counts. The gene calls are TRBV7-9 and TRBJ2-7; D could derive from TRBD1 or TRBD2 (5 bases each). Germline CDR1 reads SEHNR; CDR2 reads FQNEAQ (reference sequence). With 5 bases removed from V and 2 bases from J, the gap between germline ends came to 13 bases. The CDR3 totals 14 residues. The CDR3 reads CASSPGQSPYEQYF. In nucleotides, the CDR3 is TGTGCCAGCAGCCCGGGGCAATCGCCCTACGAGCAGTACTTC.

In DNA form, the CDR3 reads TGCGCCAGCAGCCCCCTAGCGGGAGAGGCCTACAATGAGCAGTTCTTC. This translates into CASSPLAGEAYNEQFF. V gene TRBV5-1 combines with J gene TRBJ2-1; TRBD2 agrees at 10 bases. This CDR3 has 16 residues. The V segment lost 4 bases and the J segment 2 bases; nucleotides outside the gene matches: 6. CDR1 and CDR2 (germline): SGHRS, YFSETQ.

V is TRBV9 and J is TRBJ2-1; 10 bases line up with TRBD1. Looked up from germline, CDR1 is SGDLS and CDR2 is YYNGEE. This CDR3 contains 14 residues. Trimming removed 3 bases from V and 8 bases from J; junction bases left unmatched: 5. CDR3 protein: CASSAGQGGYEQFF. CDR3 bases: TGTGCCAGCAGCGCAGGACAGGGGGGGTATGAGCAGTTCTTC.

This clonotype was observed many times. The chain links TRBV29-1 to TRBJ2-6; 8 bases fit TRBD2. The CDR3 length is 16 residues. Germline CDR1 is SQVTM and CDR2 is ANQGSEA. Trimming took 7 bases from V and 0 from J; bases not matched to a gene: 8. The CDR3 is CSATGSGTSGANVLTF. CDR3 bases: TGCAGCGCAACGGGTAGCGGGACCTCTGGGGCCAACGTCCTGACTTTC.

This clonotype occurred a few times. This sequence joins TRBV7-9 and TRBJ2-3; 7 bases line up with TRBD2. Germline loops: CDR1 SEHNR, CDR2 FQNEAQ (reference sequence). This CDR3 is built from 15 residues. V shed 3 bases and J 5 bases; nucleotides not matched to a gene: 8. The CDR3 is CASSFSRLALDTQYF. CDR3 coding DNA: TGTGCCAGCAGCTTCAGTCGACTAGCCTTAGATACGCAGTATTTT.

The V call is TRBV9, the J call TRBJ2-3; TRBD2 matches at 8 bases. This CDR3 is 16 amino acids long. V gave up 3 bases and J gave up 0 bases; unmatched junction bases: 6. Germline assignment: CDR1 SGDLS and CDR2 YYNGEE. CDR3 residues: CASSAHSGVSTDTQYF. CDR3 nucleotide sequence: TGTGCCAGCAGCGCGCATAGCGGGGTGAGCACAGATACGCAGTATTTT.

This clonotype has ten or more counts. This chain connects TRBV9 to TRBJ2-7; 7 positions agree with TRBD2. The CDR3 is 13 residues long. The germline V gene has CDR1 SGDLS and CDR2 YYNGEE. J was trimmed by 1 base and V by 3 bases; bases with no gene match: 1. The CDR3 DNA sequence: TGTGCCAGCAGCGGGGGGGGGTCCTACGAGCAGTACTTC. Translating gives CASSGGGSYEQYF.

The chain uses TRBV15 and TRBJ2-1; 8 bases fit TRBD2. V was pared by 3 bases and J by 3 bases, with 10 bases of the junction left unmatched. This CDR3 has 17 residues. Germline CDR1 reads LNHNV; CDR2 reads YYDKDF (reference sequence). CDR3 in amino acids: CATSSGYSGSYYNEQFF. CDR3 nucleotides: TGTGCCACCAGCAGTGGCTACAGCGGGAGCTACTACAATGAGCAGTTCTTC.

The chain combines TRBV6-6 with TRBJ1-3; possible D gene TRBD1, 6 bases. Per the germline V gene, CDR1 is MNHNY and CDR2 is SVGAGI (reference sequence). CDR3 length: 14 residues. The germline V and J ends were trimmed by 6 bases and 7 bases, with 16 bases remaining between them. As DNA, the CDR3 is TGTGCCAGCAGCAACTACAGGGATCAGAACACCATATATTTT. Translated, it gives CASSNYRDQNTIYF.

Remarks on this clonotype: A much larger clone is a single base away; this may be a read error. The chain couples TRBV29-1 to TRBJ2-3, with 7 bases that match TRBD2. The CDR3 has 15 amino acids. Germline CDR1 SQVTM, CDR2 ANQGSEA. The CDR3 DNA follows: TGCAACGTTGAGGATGGCGGGAGTGGTTCAGATACGCAGTATTTT. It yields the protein CNVEDGGSGSDTQYF.

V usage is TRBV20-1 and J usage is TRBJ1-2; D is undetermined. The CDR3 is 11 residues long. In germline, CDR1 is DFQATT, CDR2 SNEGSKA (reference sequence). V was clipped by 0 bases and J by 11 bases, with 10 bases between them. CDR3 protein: CSARDTMGYTF. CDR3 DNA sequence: TGCAGTGCTAGAGATACAATGGGGTACACCTTC.

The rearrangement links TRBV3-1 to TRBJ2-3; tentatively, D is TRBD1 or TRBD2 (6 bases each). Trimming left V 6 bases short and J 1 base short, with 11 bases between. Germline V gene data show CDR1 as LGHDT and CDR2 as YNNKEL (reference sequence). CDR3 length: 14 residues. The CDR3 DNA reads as TGTGCCAGCAGAGAGGGGGGACGCACAGATACGCAGTATTTT. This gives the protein CASREGGRTDTQYF.

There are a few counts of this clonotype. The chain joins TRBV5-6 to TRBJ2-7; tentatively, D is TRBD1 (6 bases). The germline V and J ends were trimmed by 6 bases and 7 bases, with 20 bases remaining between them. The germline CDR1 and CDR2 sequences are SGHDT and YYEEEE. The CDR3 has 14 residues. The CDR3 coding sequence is TGTGCCAGCATAACACGGAACAGGGTGGAAGAGCAGTACTTC. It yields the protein CASITRNRVEEQYF.

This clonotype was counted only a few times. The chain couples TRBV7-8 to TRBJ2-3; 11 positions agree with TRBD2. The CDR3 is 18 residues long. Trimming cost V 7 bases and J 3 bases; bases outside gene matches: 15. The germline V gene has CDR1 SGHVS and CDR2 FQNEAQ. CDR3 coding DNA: TGTGCCAGCAACAACAGACTTAGCGGGGGGGCGGGTACAGATACGCAGTATTTT. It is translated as CASNNRLSGGAGTDTQYF.

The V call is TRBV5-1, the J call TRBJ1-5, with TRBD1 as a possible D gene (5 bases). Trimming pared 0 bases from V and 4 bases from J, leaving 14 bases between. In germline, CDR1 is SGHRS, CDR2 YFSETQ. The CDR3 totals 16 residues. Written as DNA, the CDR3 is TGCGCCAGCAGCTTGGGGGGCAGCGGATTAAATCAGCCCCAGCATTTT. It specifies CASSLGGSGLNQPQHF.

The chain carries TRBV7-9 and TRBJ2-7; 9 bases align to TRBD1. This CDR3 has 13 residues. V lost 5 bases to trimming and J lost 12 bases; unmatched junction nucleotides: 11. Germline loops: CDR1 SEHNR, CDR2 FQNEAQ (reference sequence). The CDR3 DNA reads TGTGCCAGCAGCCTCGGGACAGGGAGAGGGCGGTACTTC. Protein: CASSLGTGRGRYF.

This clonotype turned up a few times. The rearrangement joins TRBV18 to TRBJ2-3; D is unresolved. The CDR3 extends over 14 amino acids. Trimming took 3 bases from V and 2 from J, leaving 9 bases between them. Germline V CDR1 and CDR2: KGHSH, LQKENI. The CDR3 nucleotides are TGTGCCAGCTCACCGGTATCTCTCACAGATACGCAGTATTTT. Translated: CASSPVSLTDTQYF.

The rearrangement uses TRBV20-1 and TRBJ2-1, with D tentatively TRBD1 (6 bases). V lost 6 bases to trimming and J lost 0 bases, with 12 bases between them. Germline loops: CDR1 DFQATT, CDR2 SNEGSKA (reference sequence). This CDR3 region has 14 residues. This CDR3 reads CSARRGGSYNEQFF. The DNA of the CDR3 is TGCAGTGCCCGGAGAGGGGGCTCCTACAATGAGCAGTTCTTC.

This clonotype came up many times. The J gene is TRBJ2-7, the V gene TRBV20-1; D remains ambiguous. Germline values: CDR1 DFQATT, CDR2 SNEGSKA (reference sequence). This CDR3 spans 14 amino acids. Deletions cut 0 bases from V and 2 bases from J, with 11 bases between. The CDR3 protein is CSARDLYATYEQYF. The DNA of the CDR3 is TGCAGTGCTAGAGATCTCTATGCGACCTACGAGCAGTACTTC.

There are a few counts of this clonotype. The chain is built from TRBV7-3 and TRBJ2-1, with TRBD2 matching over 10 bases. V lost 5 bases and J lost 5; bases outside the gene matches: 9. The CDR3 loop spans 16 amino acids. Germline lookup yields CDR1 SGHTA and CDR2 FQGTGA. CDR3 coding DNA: TGTGCCAGCAGCCTAGCCGGGACTAGCGCCAACAATGAGCAGTTCTTC. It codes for CASSLAGTSANNEQFF.

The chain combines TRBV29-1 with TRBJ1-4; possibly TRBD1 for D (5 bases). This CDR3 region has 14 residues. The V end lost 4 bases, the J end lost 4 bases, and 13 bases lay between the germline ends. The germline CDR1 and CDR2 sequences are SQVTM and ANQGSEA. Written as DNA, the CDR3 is TGCAGCGTTGGCCCGGGACGGAGTAATGAAAAACTGTTTTTT. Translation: CSVGPGRSNEKLFF.

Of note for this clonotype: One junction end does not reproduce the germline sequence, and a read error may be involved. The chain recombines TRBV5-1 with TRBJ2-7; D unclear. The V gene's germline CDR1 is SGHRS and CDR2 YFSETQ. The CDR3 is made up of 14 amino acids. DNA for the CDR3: TGTGCCAGCAGCTTAGTTGGGCAGGTATACGAGCAGTACTTC. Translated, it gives CASSLVGQVYEQYF.

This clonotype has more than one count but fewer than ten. CDR3 in DNA: TGTGCCAGCAGCTTTTCCGCCGGGACTTGGGTGGGAGAGACCCAGTACTTC. Its protein product is CASSFSAGTWVGETQYF. The chain carries TRBV7-8 and TRBJ2-5; D may be TRBD2 (6 bases). CDR3 length equals 17 residues. CDR1 and CDR2 from the germline V gene are SGHVS and FQNEAQ. Trimming stripped 3 bases from V and 4 bases from J, with 21 bases between.

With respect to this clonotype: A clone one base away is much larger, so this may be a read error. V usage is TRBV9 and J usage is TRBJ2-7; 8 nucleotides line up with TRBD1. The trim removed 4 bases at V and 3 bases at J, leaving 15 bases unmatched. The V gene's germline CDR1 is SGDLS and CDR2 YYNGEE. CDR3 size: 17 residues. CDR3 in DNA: TGTGCCAGCAGCCCGAACGGAGGTTCAGGGGGCAGCTACGAGCAGTACTTC. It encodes CASSPNGGSGGSYEQYF.